This is a list of T cell receptor beta chains from one sample in a study of blood T cell repertoires in COVID-19. Sequencing used immunoSEQ multiplex PCR; TCRdb keeps in-frame clones, though not all of them. Among some 350,000 clones listed, approximately 89% were seen once. Sequencing was carried out using peripheral blood. The source is a young woman who had recovered from COVID-19. The CDR3 runs from the conserved cysteine through the conserved F or W. A D gene is named only where the DNA matches it firmly. Part of the rows lack a size; the others show once, few, many or a class for expanded clones.

V gene	clone size	J gene	D gene	CDR3 DNA	CDR3 protein
TRBV5-1	.	TRBJ1-6	TRBD1	TGCGCCAGCAGCGCAAGCCGGGACAGTAATTCACCCCTCCACTTT	CASSASRDSNSPLHF
TRBV18	.	TRBJ2-1	TRBD2	TGTGCCAGCTCACCCCGGACTAGCGAGGGTGAGCAGTTCTTC	CASSPRTSEGEQFF
TRBV30	.	TRBJ1-2	.	TGTGCCCGAAACACAGGGACGGTTTATGGCTACACCTTC	CARNTGTVYGYTF
TRBV7-8	.	TRBJ1-3	TRBD1	TGTGCCAGCAGCTGGGGACAGGGGGCTGGAAACACCATATATTTT	CASSWGQGAGNTIYF
TRBV2	.	TRBJ1-1	.	TGTGCCAGTCGAGGGCGGGGGGCTTTCTTT	CASRGRGAFF
TRBV18	.	TRBJ1-6	.	TGTGCCAGCCGGGAGGGATCCCATAATTCACCCCTCCACTTT	CASREGSHNSPLHF
TRBV15	.	TRBJ1-3	.	TGTGCCACCTCGATCCAGGGCCCTGGAAACACCATATATTTT	CATSIQGPGNTIYF
TRBV7-8	.	TRBJ2-3	TRBD2	TGTGCCAGCAGCTTGGGATTTAGCGGGAGCACGGCAGATACGCAGTATTTT	CASSLGFSGSTADTQYF
TRBV7-8	once	TRBJ2-1	TRBD2	TGTGCCAGCAGCCAACTAGCGGAGCAGTTCTTC	CASSQLAEQFF
TRBV24-1	.	TRBJ2-5	.	TGTGCCACCAGTGATTCGAGCGACTCGTCCCCCGGGACCCAGTACTTC	CATSDSSDSSPGTQYF
TRBV12-3/TRBV12-4	.	TRBJ1-2	.	TGTGCCAGCAGCCGGACAACCGGCTACACCTTC	CASSRTTGYTF
TRBV6-6	few	TRBJ2-2	.	TGTGCCAGCAGTCCCCGCGGGGAAGTAGGGGAGCTGTTTTTT	CASSPRGEVGELFF
TRBV6-5	once	TRBJ1-4	.	TGTGCCAGCAGTTACTCTCGGGGGATTGAAAAACTGTTTTTT	CASSYSRGIEKLFF
TRBV19	.	TRBJ2-5	TRBD2	TGTGCCAGTAGTATTAATCTCGGGGGGGCAGGGCAAGAGACCCAGTACTTC	CASSINLGGAGQETQYF
TRBV9	.	TRBJ1-3	TRBD1	TGTGCCAGCAGCGTAGAAGGACAGGGGCGCGGAAACACCATATATTTT	CASSVEGQGRGNTIYF
TRBV19	.	TRBJ1-2	TRBD1	TGTGCCAGTAATCCGGGACAGGGGGCCTTTGGCTACACCTTC	CASNPGQGAFGYTF
TRBV11-3	.	TRBJ2-1	.	TGTGCCAGCAGCTTATCACCAGGGCAGGATGAGCAGTTCTTC	CASSLSPGQDEQFF
TRBV10-1	.	TRBJ2-2	.	TGCGCCAGCAGTTTCACGGAGGAGTTCGCGAACACCGGGGAGCTGTTTTTT	CASSFTEEFANTGELFF
TRBV14	.	TRBJ2-5	TRBD2	TGTGCCAGCAGCCAAGATAGGGCGGGAGGGAGAGAGACCCAGTACTTC	CASSQDRAGGRETQYF
TRBV10-2	.	TRBJ2-3	.	TGCGCCAGCAGCAAGCCTCTAGCGCTCTTTGAACCAGATACGCAGTATTTT	CASSKPLALFEPDTQYF
TRBV7-9	.	TRBJ1-1	.	TGTGCCAGCAGCTTAGAAGGGGTGGGCACTGAAGCTTTCTTT	CASSLEGVGTEAFF
TRBV7-9	.	TRBJ1-1	TRBD1	TGTGCCAGCAGACACACAGGGGCGGCTGAAGCTTTCTTT	CASRHTGAAEAFF
TRBV5-4	.	TRBJ2-1	TRBD2	TGTGCCAGCAGCTTGGTCGGGAGGGCCAATGAGCAGTTCTTC	CASSLVGRANEQFF
TRBV5-6	.	TRBJ1-2	.	TGTGCCAGCATGAACAGGGCGCTGGACTATGGCTACACCTTC	CASMNRALDYGYTF
TRBV5-1	once	TRBJ2-2	TRBD2	TGCGCCAGCAGCCCGACTAGCGGGAGGGTTGTTGACACCGGGGAGCTGTTTTTT	CASSPTSGRVVDTGELFF
TRBV19	.	TRBJ1-1	TRBD1	TGTGCCAGTAGTACCGAATGGGACAGGGTTCAATACACTGAAGCTTTCTTT	CASSTEWDRVQYTEAFF
TRBV5-1	.	TRBJ1-1	.	TGCGCCAGCAGCAAAGGGGCGTGGGGCACTGAAGCTTTCTTT	CASSKGAWGTEAFF
TRBV30	.	TRBJ2-1	.	TGTGCCTGGGAGAACTACAATGAGCAGTTCTTC	CAWENYNEQFF
TRBV7-2	.	TRBJ1-3	TRBD1	TGTGCCAGCAGCCCCCCAGCACCTGACAGAGGGGGCGGCACCATATATTTT	CASSPPAPDRGGGTIYF
TRBV10-3	once	TRBJ2-3	TRBD1	TGTGCCATCAGTGAGACCGGGACAGGGGGAATTGATACGCAGTATTTT	CAISETGTGGIDTQYF
TRBV5-1	.	TRBJ2-1	.	TGCGCCAGCAGCTTGGTTGCGGGACAGTCCTACAATGAGCAGTTCTTC	CASSLVAGQSYNEQFF
TRBV19	.	TRBJ1-1	.	TGTGCCAGTAGTATAGAACTTAGAGCTTTCTTT	CASSIELRAFF
TRBV19	.	TRBJ2-1	.	TGTGCCAGTAGTATGGGGTCGGCGGGTCCCTACAATGAGCAGTTCTTC	CASSMGSAGPYNEQFF
TRBV11-3	.	TRBJ2-1	TRBD2	TGTGCCAGCAGCCGGCTAGCGGGAGGGGGCAATGAGCAGTTCTTC	CASSRLAGGGNEQFF
TRBV3-1/TRBV3-2	.	TRBJ1-1	.	TGTGCCAGCAGCCTTGAGACAGCTGAAGCTTTCTTT	CASSLETAEAFF
TRBV9	.	TRBJ2-3	TRBD2	TGTGCCAGCAGCGCCCGACTAGCGGGAGGTACTAGCACAGATACGCAGTATTTT	CASSARLAGGTSTDTQYF
TRBV4-3	.	TRBJ1-2	.	TGCGCCAGCAGCCAAATCACCGCGGGGGCACCTAACTATGGCTACACCTTC	CASSQITAGAPNYGYTF
TRBV5-6	.	TRBJ2-5	.	TGTGCCAGCAACCGAGGCGGTATCCAAGAGACCCAGTACTTC	CASNRGGIQETQYF
TRBV4-1	.	TRBJ2-4	.	TGCGCCAGCAGCCAAGATCAGCGACGGGAGGCCAAAAACATTCAGTACTTC	CASSQDQRREAKNIQYF
TRBV7-2	few	TRBJ2-3	TRBD2	TGTGCCAGCAGCCCCGGGGCTAGCGGGAGATGGGCAGATACGCAGTATTTT	CASSPGASGRWADTQYF
TRBV9	.	TRBJ2-1	TRBD2	TGTGCCAGCAGCCCCTTTAGCGGGACATTGTACAATGAGCAGTTCTTC	CASSPFSGTLYNEQFF
TRBV5-1	.	TRBJ1-4	TRBD1	TGCGCCAGCAGCTTGCAGGGACAGGGGAAAACTAATGAAAAACTGTTTTTT	CASSLQGQGKTNEKLFF
TRBV11-2	.	TRBJ2-2	TRBD2	TGTGCCAGCAGCCCCGGGACTAGTAGGACCGGGGAGCTGTTTTTT	CASSPGTSRTGELFF
TRBV19	.	TRBJ1-2	TRBD1	TGTGCCAGTAATGGCCGACAGGGAGATGATAGCTACACCTTC	CASNGRQGDDSYTF
TRBV12-3/TRBV12-4	.	TRBJ1-2	.	TGTGCCAGCAGTAACCCCGAGGTCTATGGCTACACCTTC	CASSNPEVYGYTF
TRBV25-1	.	TRBJ1-3	.	TGTGCCAGCAGTGAATCCGGACAATTCTCTGGAAACACCATATATTTT	CASSESGQFSGNTIYF
TRBV10-2	.	TRBJ2-3	.	TGCGCCAGCAGTGGGAGGGGATATCAAGATACGCAGTATTTT	CASSGRGYQDTQYF
TRBV5-1	.	TRBJ2-1	TRBD2	TGCGCCAGCAGCTTGAGCCTAGCGGGGTCTTTAGGGGAGCAGTTCTTC	CASSLSLAGSLGEQFF
TRBV9	.	TRBJ1-1	.	TGTGCCAGCAGCGTAGCGTCGAGCAGGGTGAACACTGAAGCTTTCTTT	CASSVASSRVNTEAFF
TRBV23-1	few	TRBJ1-4	TRBD1	TGCGCCAGCAGCCCATGGGACAGGGGGGGACGCACAACTAATGAAAAACTGTTTTTT	CASSPWDRGGRTTNEKLFF
TRBV7-2	.	TRBJ2-5	TRBD2	TGTGCCAGCAGTTTGATAGCGGGACGGCAAGAGACCCAGTACTTC	CASSLIAGRQETQYF
TRBV7-2	.	TRBJ1-1	.	TGTGCCAGCAGCTACCGTGGGAGGAACACTGAAGCTTTCTTT	CASSYRGRNTEAFF
TRBV29-1	.	TRBJ1-1	.	TGCAGCGTTGAAGATCTCAGGGGCGCGGACACTGAAGCTTTCTTT	CSVEDLRGADTEAFF
TRBV2	.	TRBJ2-5	TRBD1	TGTGCCAGCAGTGACACAGGGGGATATGGGGAGACCCAGTACTTC	CASSDTGGYGETQYF
TRBV2	.	TRBJ2-6	.	TGTGCCCGAGGGTTGGATGGGGCCAACGTCCTGACTTTC	CARGLDGANVLTF
TRBV28	.	TRBJ1-2	TRBD1	TGTGCCAGCAGATCCTTCCGGGACAGGGTTAACTATGGCTACACCTTC	CASRSFRDRVNYGYTF
TRBV7-2	few	TRBJ2-1	.	TGTGCCAGCAGCTCCTATAGCGGAGCTTACAATGAGCAGTTCTTC	CASSSYSGAYNEQFF